This T cell receptor beta chain was retrieved from a study of T cell responses to AZD1222 COVID-19 vaccine. Whole-study results and caveats: Possibly, clonal diversity was underestimated; donors were largely white British and included more females.

The germline V gene has CDR1 MDHEN and CDR2 SYDVKM. There are 16 residues in the CDR3. With V trimmed by 5 bases and J by 2 bases, 10 bases remained unmatched. Remarks on this clone: Antigen unknown.

Clones were read by immunoSEQ multiplex PCR, and TCRdb kept only the in-frame ones, dropping some. The sample holds over 130,000 clones, 92% seen once. Source: peripheral blood, taken 28 days after the second AZD1222 dose. This TCR derives from an adult who received the AZD1222 COVID-19 vaccine. The rearrangement links TRBV28 to TRBJ2-3; 7 bases match TRBD2. The CDR3 nucleotides are TGTGCCAGCAGTAGATTTAGCGGGCTAATCACAGATACGCAGTATTTT. Residues: CASSRFSGLITDTQYF. Variable domain in full (rest from reference TRBV28 and TRBJ2-3): DVKVTQSSRYLVKRTGEKVFLECVQDMDHENMFWYRQDPGLGLRLIYFSYDVKMKEKGDIPEGYSVSREKKERFSLILESASTNQTSMYLCASSRFSGLITDTQYFGPGTRLTVL.